The present entry profiles one T cell receptor (beta chain) with its context. Its antigen remains unidentified. Base-call qualities are not available, and no considerably larger clone is one nucleotide away. The data are from a study of Ad26.COV2.S vaccination and SARS-CoV-2 variants (dated by TCRdb to the early 2020s). Describing the broader study: Vaccine-arm donors were drawn from COV1001, a multicentre, randomized, double-blind, placebo-controlled phase I-IIa trial of Ad26.COV2.S in healthy adults. A total of 32 samples were included in the TCR-sequenced set, comprising about 20 Ad26.COV2.S vaccine recipients, 5 placebo recipients and 8 SARS-CoV-2 convalescent individuals. Investigators remained blinded to trial group allocation during experiments and outcome assessment. Trial participants were randomized into five groups of five, in which low-dose or high-dose Ad26.COV2.S was given once or twice, or placebo was given on both occasions. Ad26.COV2.S was administered intramuscularly at a dose of 5x10^10 or 1x10^11 viral particles, either as one shot or as two shots given 56 days apart. Sequencing of the TCRbeta repertoire served to evaluate the specificity and breadth of SARS-CoV-2-reactive T cell receptors following Ad26.COV2.S vaccination.

The immunoSEQ Assay was the method used to sequence TCRbeta CDR3 regions. After extraction, genomic DNA underwent amplification by bias-controlled multiplex PCR, followed by high-throughput sequencing. The paper's processing steps were these. Collapsing and filtering of sequences were performed to quantify the absolute abundance of each unique TCRbeta CDR3 region. T cell fraction was estimated by normalizing TCRbeta template counts to usable DNA, with usable DNA measured through amplification of reference genes found in all nucleated cells. Repertoire TCRs were annotated as SARS-CoV-2-specific when V gene, CDR3 amino acid sequence and J gene were exactly matched to a known reactive TCR set. The reference SARS-CoV-2 TCR set came from MIRA and was filtered for enrichment in COVID-19-positive ImmuneCODE repertoires, removing public or cross-reactive TCRs. Based on the MIRA antigens, annotated TCRs were further analysed at the level of specific ORF or position within ORF. Breadth was defined as the number of annotated unique rearrangements divided by the total number of unique productive rearrangements, and depth was defined as the summed frequency of the annotated unique rearrangements. Two-sided Wilcoxon rank-sum tests were applied when comparing TCR breadth between groups. TCRdb limited this immuneACCESS table to in-frame rearrangements with V and J called. A share of clones is missing; checked studies link under half to unresolved V genes, and the rest is unexplained. Clone size and the V and J calls come from that table; the DNA yielded D and trimming. This sample holds 430,000 or so clones; about 91% were observed only once. Roughly 2.5% of the sample lies in the top ten.

The sample's treatment or condition label, in plain terms: over 15 received Ad26.COV2.S at low or high dose, single or two shots; several received placebo; per-sample allocation not given. Repertoires of vaccine and placebo recipients were sequenced from samples taken on day 63 after the first injection. Between 29 July and 7 August 2020, Cohort 1b enrolled 25 adults aged 18-55 years at one site in Boston, USA. Ad26.COV2.S consisted of a replication-incompetent adenovirus type 26 vector by which a prefusion-stabilized SARS-CoV-2 spike protein from the original Wuhan strain was expressed. The germline V gene (reference sequence) sets CDR1 to GTSNPN and CDR2 to SVGIG. V sheds 0 bases and J sheds 7 bases, leaving 15 bases between their ends. The CDR3 starts with the cysteine, ends with the phenylalanine, and has 14 residues. Kept here is only the CDR3 DNA, which spans 42 bases and is read in frame from base 1.

What the authors observed across the whole study: Vaccine and placebo recipients had comparable non-spike TCR breadth, which fits with the vaccine containing only spike. Ad26.COV2.S recipients had higher spike-specific TCR breadth than placebo recipients (P = 0.0014). After vaccination, substantial breadth of spike-specific CD8+ and CD4+ T cell responses was reported. According to the authors, total T cell responses may have been underestimated by the TCR breadth and depth analyses. The study was not powered for comparison of responses between vaccine doses or regimens.

The rearrangement joined TRBV30 to TRBJ1-2; no D gene can be assigned with confidence. The material sequenced was peripheral blood, taken in a trial of Ad26.COV2.S vaccine versus placebo. This sequence was found in a person between 18 and 65 years old who received the Ad26.COV2.S COVID-19 vaccine or a placebo. CDR3 protein: CAWSVGRTLSGYTF. The DNA reads TGTGCCTGGAGTGTGGGGAGAACGCTCTCTGGCTACACCTTC. With the rest looked up from the reference TRBV30 and TRBJ1-2 genes rather than sequenced, the full variable domain is SQTIHQWPATLVQPVGSPLSLECTVEGTSNPNLYWYRQAAGRGLQLLFYSVGIGQISSEVPQNLSASRPQDRQFILSSKKLLLSDSGFYLCAWSVGRTLSGYTFGSGTRLTVV.